These 7 T cell receptor beta chains came from one sample sequenced in a study of T-cell memory formation after mild COVID-19. TCRdb itself ran the 5' RACE reads through MiXCR, one entry per CDR3 protein. Of about 240,000 distinct CDR3 sequences listed, roughly 10% are singletons. Sequenced sample: PBMCs or a T cell subset sorted from them (not recorded which). All receptors derive from a man aged 18-30 years who had mild COVID-19 (a few samples of this study predate the infection). Cell type and time point are not known.

The chain recombines TRBV28 with TRBJ2-3; the D gene is possibly TRBD1 (6 bases). Trimming shortened V by 4 bases and J by 0 bases, and 14 bases separated the two germline ends. The length of the CDR3 is 16 residues. Germline V gives CDR1 MDHEN, CDR2 SYDVKM. Written as DNA, the CDR3 is TGTGCCAGCAGTTATTCAGGGGAACCTAGCACAGATACGCAGTATTTT. It yields the protein CASSYSGEPSTDTQYF.

This clonotype was recorded at least ten times. The rearrangement links TRBV20-1 to TRBJ2-7, with 8 positions matching TRBD1. Germline V gives CDR1 DFQATT, CDR2 SNEGSKA (reference sequence). The CDR3 totals 14 residues. The junction had 6 bases not matched to a gene; V was cut back by 5 bases and J by 0 bases. The CDR3 spells CSASPGQDSYEQYF. In nucleotides, the CDR3 is TGCAGTGCTTCACCGGGACAGGACTCCTACGAGCAGTACTTC.

This clonotype appeared a few times. J is TRBJ2-3 and V is TRBV7-3, with 9 positions matching TRBD2. Trimming removed 0 bases from V and 1 base from J; junction bases left unmatched: 2. Germline CDR1 is SGHTA and CDR2 is FQGTGA. The CDR3 loop spans 16 amino acids. The CDR3 sequence: CASSLTPSGGTDTQYF. The CDR3 DNA is TGTGCCAGCAGCTTAACCCCTAGCGGGGGCACAGATACGCAGTATTTT.

The rearrangement links TRBV4-1 to TRBJ2-2, with no clear D. Germline V gene sequence: CDR1 MGHRA, CDR2 YSYEKL. Trimming stripped 1 base from V and 6 bases from J, with 9 bases between. The CDR3 sequence is 14 residues long. CDR3 sequence (DNA): TGCGCCAGCAGCCAAGGGGGTTTTGCCGGGGAGCTGTTTTTT. This translates into CASSQGGFAGELFF.

This clonotype has only a few counts. This chain joins TRBV9 and TRBJ2-5, with 10 positions matching TRBD2. Germline V gene lookup returns CDR1 SGDLS and CDR2 YYNGEE. V shed 3 bases, J shed 5 bases, and the junction held 7 bases outside the gene matches. This CDR3 comprises 15 residues. The CDR3 DNA follows: TGTGCCAGCAGCGCGGGACTAGCGAGTTTGGAGACCCAGTACTTC. Its translation is CASSAGLASLETQYF.

This clonotype came up a few times. The chain couples TRBV7-9 to TRBJ2-2; D is uncertain. Trimming took off 6 bases at V and 3 bases at J, with 11 bases between the two ends. CDR3 length: 14 amino acids. The germline CDR1 and CDR2 sequences are SEHNR and FQNEAQ (reference sequence). The CDR3 here is CASRRRGDTGELFF. As DNA, the CDR3 is TGTGCCAGCAGGAGACGAGGAGACACCGGGGAGCTGTTTTTT. Full variable domain (outside the CDR3, taken from reference TRBV7-9 and TRBJ2-2): DTGVSQNPRHKITKRGQNVTFRCDPISEHNRLYWYRQTLGQGPEFLTYFQNEAQLEKSRLLSDRFSAERPKGSFSTLEIQRTEQGDSAMYLCASRRRGDTGELFFGEGSRLTVL.

The chain recombines TRBV3-1 with TRBJ2-5; D not resolved. Germline V gene data show CDR1 as LGHDT and CDR2 as YNNKEL (reference sequence). CDR3 length: 15 amino acids. Trimming took off 0 bases at V and 4 bases at J, with 12 bases between the two ends. In DNA, the CDR3 is TGTGCCAGCAGCCAAGATGTAGTGTCACTAGAGACCCAGTACTTC. Its translation is CASSQDVVSLETQYF.